The source of this T cell receptor beta chain is a study of shared clonotypes between healthy human individuals. Study-wide results and caveats: Estimated clonotype richness was generally higher in naive than memory subsets. A limitation of the genetic and exposure-history diversity represented arose from few donors. Between a few donors, naive CD4 clonotypes were shared at a level of roughly 5.5%. Rarefaction curves obtained for sorted subsets showed sequencing incomplete despite large depth.

Clones were sequenced by immunoSEQ multiplex PCR, and TCRdb holds only the in-frame ones, with some missing. The data show about 2.1 million clones, about 92% seen once. CDR3 length equals 21 residues. Trimming at V came to 0 bases and at J to 1 base, leaving 11 bases not matched to a gene. Worth noting for this clone: Its antigen is unknown.

Positive CCR7 selection of CD45RO-negative cells yielded the naive CD8 cells, and terminally differentiated effector memory CD45RA+ cells were excluded. This sequence originates from a man younger than 35 in good health. Some clones in this sample may be carry-over from other donors' samples. The material sequenced was naive CD8+ T cells from PBMCs. This chain uses TRBV23-1 with TRBJ2-3; 15 bases agree with TRBD2. TRBV23-1 is given ORF status, its function remaining uncertain. The CDR3 is CASSQSASRTSGRVGTDTQYF. Written as DNA, the CDR3 is TGCGCCAGCAGTCAATCGGCCTCCCGGACTAGCGGGAGGGTGGGCACAGATACGCAGTATTTT.